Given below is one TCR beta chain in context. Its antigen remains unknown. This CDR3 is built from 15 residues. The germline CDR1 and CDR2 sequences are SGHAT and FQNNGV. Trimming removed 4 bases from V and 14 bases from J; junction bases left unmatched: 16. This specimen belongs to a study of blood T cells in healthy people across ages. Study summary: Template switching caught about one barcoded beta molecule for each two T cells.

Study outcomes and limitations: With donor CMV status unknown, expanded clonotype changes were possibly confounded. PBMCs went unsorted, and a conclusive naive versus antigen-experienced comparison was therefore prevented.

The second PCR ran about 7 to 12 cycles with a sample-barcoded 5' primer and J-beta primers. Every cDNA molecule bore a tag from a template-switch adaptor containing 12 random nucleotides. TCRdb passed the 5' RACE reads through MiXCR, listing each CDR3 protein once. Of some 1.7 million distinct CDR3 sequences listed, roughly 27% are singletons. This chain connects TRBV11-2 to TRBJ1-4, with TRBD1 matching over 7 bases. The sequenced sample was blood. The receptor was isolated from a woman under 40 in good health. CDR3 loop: CASSSRKMGDSKLFF. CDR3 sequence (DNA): TGTGCCAGCAGCTCTAGAAAAATGGGGGACAGCAAGCTGTTTTTT.